The subject of this entry is one T cell receptor (beta chain). In the original workflow: Scientists estimated how many nucleated cells there were by amplifying reference gene primers. Data came from immunoSEQ multiplex PCR; TCRdb stores just in-frame clones and leaves some out. V, J and clone size are taken as reported in that table, and D and trimming were inferred from the DNA itself. The sample records 300,000 to 450,000 clones, around 90% being singletons. This sample is drawn from a study of blood T cell repertoires in COVID-19. Study-wide background: PBMCs, B-cell-depleted T cells, or T cells provided the cDNA or gDNA that made up the material.

V was clipped by 1 base and J by 3 bases, with 12 bases between them. Germline assignment: CDR1 LGHDT and CDR2 YNNKEL (reference sequence). The CDR3 spans 15 residues. Sequenced sample: peripheral blood. The source is a human donor in a cohort sampled during active COVID-19. The chain joins TRBV3-1 (or the pseudogene TRBV3-2) to TRBJ1-1; the D is unclear. The CDR3 nucleotides read TGTGCCAGCAGCCAAGGGGCCAGTCGGTACACTGAAGCTTTCTTT. Protein product: CASSQGASRYTEAFF.